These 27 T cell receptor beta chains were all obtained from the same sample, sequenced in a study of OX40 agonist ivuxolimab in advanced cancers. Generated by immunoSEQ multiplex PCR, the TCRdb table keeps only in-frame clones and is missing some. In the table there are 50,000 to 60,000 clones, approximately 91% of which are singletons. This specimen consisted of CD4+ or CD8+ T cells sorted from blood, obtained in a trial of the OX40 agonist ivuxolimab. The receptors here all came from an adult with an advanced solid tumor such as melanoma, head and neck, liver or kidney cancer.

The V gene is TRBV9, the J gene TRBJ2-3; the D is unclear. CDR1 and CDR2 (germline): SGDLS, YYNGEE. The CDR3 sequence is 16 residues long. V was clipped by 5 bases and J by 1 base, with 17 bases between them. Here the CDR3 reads CASSPGPYEGTDTQYF. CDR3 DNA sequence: TGTGCCAGCAGTCCTGGGCCCTACGAGGGCACAGATACGCAGTATTTT.

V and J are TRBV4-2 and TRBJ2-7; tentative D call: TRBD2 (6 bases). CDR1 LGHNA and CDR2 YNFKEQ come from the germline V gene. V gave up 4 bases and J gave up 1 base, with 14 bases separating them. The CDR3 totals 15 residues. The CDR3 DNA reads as TGTGCCAGCAGCCCCCAGGAGGGAGCATCCTACGAGCAGTACTTC. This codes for CASSPQEGASYEQYF.

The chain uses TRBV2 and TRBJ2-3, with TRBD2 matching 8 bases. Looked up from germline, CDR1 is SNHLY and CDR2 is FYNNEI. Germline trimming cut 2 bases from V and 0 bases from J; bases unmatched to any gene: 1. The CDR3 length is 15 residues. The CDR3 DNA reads TGTGCCAGCAGTGAATCTAGCGGGAGCACAGATACGCAGTATTTT. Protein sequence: CASSESSGSTDTQYF.

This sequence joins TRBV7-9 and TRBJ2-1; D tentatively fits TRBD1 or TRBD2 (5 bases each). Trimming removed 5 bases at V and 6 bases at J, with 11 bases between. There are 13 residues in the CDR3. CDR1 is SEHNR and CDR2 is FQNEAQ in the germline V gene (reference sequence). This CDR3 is CASSIQEVNEQFF. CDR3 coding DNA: TGTGCCAGCAGCATACAGGAGGTCAATGAGCAGTTCTTC.

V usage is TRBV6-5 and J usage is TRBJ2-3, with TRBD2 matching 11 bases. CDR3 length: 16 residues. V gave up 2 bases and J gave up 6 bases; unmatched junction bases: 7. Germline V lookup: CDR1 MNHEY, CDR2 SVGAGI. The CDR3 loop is CASSYRLAGGGDTQYF. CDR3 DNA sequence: TGTGCCAGCAGTTACCGCCTAGCGGGAGGAGGGGATACGCAGTATTTT.

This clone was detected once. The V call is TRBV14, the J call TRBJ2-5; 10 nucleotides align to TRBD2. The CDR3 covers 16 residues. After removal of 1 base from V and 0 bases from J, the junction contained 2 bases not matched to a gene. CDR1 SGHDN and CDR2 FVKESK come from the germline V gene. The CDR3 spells CASSQVSGRDQETQYF. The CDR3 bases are TGTGCCAGCAGCCAAGTAAGCGGGAGGGACCAAGAGACCCAGTACTTC.

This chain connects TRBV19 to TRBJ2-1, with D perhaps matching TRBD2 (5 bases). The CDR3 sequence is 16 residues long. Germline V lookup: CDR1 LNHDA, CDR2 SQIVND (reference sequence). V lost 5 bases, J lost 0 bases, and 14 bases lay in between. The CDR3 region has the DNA TGTGCCAGTAGTCCGGAGGTGGAAAGCTCCTACAATGAGCAGTTCTTC. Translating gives CASSPEVESSYNEQFF.

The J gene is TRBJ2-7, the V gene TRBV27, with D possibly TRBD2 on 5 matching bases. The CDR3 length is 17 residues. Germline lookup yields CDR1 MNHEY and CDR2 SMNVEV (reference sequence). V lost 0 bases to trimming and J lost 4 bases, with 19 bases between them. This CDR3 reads CASSLSMDRAEVYEQYF. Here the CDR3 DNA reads TGTGCCAGCAGTTTATCGATGGACCGAGCGGAGGTATACGAGCAGTACTTC.

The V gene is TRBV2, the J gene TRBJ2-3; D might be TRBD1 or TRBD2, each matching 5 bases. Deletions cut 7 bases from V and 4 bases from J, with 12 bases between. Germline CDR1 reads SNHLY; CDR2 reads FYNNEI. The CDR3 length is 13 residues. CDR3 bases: TGTGCCAGCAATACGAGGGGCCCAGATACGCAGTATTTT. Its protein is CASNTRGPDTQYF.

CDR3 protein: CASTMLDRGSNEQFF. For the CDR3, the DNA is TGTGCCAGCACCATGCTGGACAGGGGAAGTAATGAGCAGTTCTTC. The genes are TRBV28 and TRBJ2-1, with 9 bases lining up with TRBD1. This CDR3 comprises 15 residues. Trimming removed 7 bases from V and 7 bases from J; junction bases left unmatched: 11. Germline assignment: CDR1 MDHEN and CDR2 SYDVKM.

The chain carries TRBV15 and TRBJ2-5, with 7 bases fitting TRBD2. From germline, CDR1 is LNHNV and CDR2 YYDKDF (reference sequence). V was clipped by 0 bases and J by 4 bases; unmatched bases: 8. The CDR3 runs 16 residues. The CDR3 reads CATSRDEGTTGETQYF. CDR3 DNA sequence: TGTGCCACCAGCAGAGATGAGGGGACTACCGGAGAGACCCAGTACTTC.

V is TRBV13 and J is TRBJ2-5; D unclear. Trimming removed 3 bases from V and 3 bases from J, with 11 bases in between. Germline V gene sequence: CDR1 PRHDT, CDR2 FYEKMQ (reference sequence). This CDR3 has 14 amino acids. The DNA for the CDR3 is TGTGCCAGCAGCTTGTACAGCTCTAAAGAGACCCAGTACTTC. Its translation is CASSLYSSKETQYF.

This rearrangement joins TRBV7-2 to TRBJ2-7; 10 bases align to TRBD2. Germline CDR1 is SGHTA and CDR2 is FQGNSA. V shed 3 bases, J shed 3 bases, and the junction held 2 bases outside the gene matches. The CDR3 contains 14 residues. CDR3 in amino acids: CASSFSGGNYEQYF. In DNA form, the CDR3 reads TGTGCCAGCAGCTTTAGCGGGGGGAACTACGAGCAGTACTTC.

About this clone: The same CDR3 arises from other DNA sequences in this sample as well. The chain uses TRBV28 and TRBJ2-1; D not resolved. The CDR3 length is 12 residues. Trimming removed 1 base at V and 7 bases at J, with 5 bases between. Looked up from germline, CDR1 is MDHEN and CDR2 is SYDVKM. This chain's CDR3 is CASSLLGNEQFF. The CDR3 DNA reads TGTGCCAGCAGTTTATTGGGGAATGAGCAGTTCTTC.

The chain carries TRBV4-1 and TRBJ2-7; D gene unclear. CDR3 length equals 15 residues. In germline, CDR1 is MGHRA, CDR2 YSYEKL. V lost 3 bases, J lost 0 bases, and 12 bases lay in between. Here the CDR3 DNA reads TGCGCCAGCAGCCATACCCTGACAACCTCCTACGAGCAGTACTTC. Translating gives CASSHTLTTSYEQYF.

The CDR3 nucleotides are TGTGCCAGCAGCTTAGAGGGTCAGCCCCAGCATTTT. It yields the protein CASSLEGQPQHF. This chain connects TRBV7-9 to TRBJ1-5, with D uncertain. This CDR3 comprises 12 residues. Looked up from germline, CDR1 is SEHNR and CDR2 is FQNEAQ (reference sequence). Trimming shortened V by 1 base and J by 6 bases, and 4 bases separated the two germline ends.

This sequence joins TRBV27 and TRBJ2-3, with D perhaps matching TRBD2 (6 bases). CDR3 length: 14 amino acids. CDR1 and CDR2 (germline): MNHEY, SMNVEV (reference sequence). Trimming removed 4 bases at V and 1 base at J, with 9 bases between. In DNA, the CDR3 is TGTGCCAGCAGTTCCTGGGAGGGCACAGATACGCAGTATTTT. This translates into CASSSWEGTDTQYF.

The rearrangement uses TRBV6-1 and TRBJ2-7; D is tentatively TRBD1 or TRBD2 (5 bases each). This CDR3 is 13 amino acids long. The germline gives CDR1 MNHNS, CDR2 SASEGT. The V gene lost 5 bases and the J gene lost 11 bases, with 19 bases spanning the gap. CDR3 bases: TGTGCCAGCAGTCTATTCCGGGACCCCGGGGAGTACTTC. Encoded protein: CASSLFRDPGEYF.

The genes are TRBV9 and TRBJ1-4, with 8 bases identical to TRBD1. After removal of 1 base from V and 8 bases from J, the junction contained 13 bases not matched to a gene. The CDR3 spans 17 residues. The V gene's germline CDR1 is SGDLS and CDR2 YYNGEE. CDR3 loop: CASSVSPGTGGDEKLFF. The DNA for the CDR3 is TGTGCCAGCAGCGTAAGCCCCGGGACAGGTGGGGACGAAAAACTGTTTTTT.

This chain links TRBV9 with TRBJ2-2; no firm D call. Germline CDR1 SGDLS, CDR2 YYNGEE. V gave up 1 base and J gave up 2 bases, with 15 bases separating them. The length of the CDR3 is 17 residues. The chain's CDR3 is CASSVHRGQPNTGELFF. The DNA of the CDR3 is TGTGCCAGCAGCGTACACCGCGGCCAGCCTAACACCGGGGAGCTGTTTTTT.

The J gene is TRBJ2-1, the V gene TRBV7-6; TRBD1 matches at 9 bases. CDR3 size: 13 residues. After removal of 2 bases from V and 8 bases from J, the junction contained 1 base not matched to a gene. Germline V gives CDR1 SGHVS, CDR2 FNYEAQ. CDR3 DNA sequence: TGTGCCAGCAGCTTAAGGGACAGGGATGAGCAGTTCTTC. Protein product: CASSLRDRDEQFF.

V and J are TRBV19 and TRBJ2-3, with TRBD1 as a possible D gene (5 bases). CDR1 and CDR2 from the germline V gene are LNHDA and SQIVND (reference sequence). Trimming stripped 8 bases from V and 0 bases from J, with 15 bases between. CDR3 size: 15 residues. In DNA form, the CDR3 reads TGTGCCAGTGGGGTGGACAAACCTAGCACAGATACGCAGTATTTT. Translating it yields CASGVDKPSTDTQYF.

The CDR3 is CASSSLRDRVDEQFF. As DNA, the CDR3 is TGTGCCAGCAGTTCCCTCCGGGACAGGGTAGATGAGCAGTTCTTC. The chain has TRBV28 and TRBJ2-1; 9 nucleotides line up with TRBD1. Germline-derived CDR1 and CDR2 are MDHEN and SYDVKM. This CDR3 has 15 amino acids. V lost 4 bases and J lost 8; bases outside the gene matches: 9.

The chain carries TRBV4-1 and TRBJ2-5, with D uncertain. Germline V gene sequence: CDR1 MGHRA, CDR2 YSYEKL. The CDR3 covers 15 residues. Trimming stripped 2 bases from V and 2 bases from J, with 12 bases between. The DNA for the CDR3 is TGCGCCAGCAGCCAATTGGCGTCAGAACAAGAGACCCAGTACTTC. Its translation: CASSQLASEQETQYF.

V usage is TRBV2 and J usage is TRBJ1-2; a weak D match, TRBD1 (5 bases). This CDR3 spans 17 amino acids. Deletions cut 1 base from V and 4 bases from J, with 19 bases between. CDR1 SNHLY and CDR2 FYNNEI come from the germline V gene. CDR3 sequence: CASSEELTLTGLYGYTF. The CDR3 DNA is TGTGCCAGCAGTGAAGAGTTGACTCTAACGGGACTCTATGGCTACACCTTC.

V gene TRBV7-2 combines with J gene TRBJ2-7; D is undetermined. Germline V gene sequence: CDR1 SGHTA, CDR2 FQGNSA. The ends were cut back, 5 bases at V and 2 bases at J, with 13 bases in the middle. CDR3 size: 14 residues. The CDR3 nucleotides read TGTGCCAGCAGCCGGCCCGAGACCGCCTACGAGCAGTACTTC. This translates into CASSRPETAYEQYF.

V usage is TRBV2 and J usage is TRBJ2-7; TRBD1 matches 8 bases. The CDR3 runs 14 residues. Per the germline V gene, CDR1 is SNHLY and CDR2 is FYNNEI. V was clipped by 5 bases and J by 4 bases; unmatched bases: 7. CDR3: CASSPGQVNYEQYF. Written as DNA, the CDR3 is TGTGCCAGCAGTCCGGGACAGGTTAATTACGAGCAGTACTTC.